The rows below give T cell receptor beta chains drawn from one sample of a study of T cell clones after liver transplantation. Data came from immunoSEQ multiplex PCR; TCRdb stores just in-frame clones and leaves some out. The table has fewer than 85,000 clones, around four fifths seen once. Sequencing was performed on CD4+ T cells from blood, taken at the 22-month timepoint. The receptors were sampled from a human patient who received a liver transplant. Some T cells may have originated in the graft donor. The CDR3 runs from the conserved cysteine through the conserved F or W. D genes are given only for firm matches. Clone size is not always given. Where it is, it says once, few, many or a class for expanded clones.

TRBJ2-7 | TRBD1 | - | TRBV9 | TGTGCCAGCAGCGCACTGACAGGGGGCCCCTACGAGCAGTACTTC | CASSALTGGPYEQYF
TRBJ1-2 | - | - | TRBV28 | TGTGCCAGCAGGACCAAATTTTTTATCTATGGCTACACCTTC | CASRTKFFIYGYTF
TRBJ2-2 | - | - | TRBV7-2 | TGTGCCAGCAGCTTAGATGGGGGGGCTCACACCGGGGAGCTGTTTTTT | CASSLDGGAHTGELFF
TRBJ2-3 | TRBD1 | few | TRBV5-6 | TGTGCCAGCAGCGCCGGGACAGGGCGGAGCACAGATACGCAGTATTTT | CASSAGTGRSTDTQYF
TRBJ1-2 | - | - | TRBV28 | TGTGCCAGTTCCCCCGTGAATTGGGGATATGGCTACACCTTC | CASSPVNWGYGYTF
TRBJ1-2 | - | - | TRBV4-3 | TGCGCCAGCAGCCAAGATTCCAGGTTCTATGGCTACACCTTC | CASSQDSRFYGYTF
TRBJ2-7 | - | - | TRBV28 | TGTGCCAGCAGTTTGGGATCGGCGACCGTCTACGAGCAGTACTTC | CASSLGSATVYEQYF
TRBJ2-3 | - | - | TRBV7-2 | TGTGCCAGCAGCCCAGCTGGAGGTGCAGATACGCAGTATTTT | CASSPAGGADTQYF
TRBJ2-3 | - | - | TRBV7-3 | TGTGCCAGCAGCTTAACAGGCGTAGCGCAGTATTTT | CASSLTGVAQYF
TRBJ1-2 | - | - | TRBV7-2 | TGTGCCAGCAGCTTAACGGGGGGGTGGTATGGCTACACCTTC | CASSLTGGWYGYTF
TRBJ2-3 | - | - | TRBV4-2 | TGTGCCAGCAGCCAAGGGCTAGTCACGGATACGCAGTATTTT | CASSQGLVTDTQYF
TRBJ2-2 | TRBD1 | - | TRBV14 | TGTGCCAGCAGCCCCCAGGGGGCAGTAACCGGGGAGCTGTTTTTT | CASSPQGAVTGELFF
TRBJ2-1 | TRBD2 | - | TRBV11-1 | TGTGCCAGCAGCCCCCAGGGCGGACTAGTTGATAATGAGCAGTTCTTC | CASSPQGGLVDNEQFF
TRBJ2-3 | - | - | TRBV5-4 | TGTGCCAGCAGCTTGTCGGGTAGCACAGATACGCAGTATTTT | CASSLSGSTDTQYF
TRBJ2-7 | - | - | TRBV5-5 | TGTGCCAGCAGCTTGAACGGCTACGAGCAGTACTTC | CASSLNGYEQYF
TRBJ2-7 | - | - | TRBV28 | TGTGCCAGCAGTTCCCCTCAACCTTACGAGCAGTACTTC | CASSSPQPYEQYF
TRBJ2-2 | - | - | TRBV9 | TGTGCCAGCAGCGTTGGTGGGAGTCGTACCGGGGAGCTGTTTTTT | CASSVGGSRTGELFF
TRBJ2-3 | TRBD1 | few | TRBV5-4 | TGTGCCAGCAGCTTGGGGACAGGGGCAGATACGCAGTATTTT | CASSLGTGADTQYF
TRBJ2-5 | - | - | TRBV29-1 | TGCAGCGTTATTCAGGGTGTTTTGGAGACCCAGTACTTC | CSVIQGVLETQYF
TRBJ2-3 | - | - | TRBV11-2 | TGTGCCAGCACCCCGGGGGGCGGGGGTGCAGATACGCAGTATTTT | CASTPGGGGADTQYF
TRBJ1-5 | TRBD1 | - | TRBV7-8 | TGTGCCAGCAGCGCCCGTACAGGGGTTGGGGATAGCAATCAGCCCCAGCATTTT | CASSARTGVGDSNQPQHF
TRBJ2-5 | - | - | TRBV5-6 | TGTGCCAGCAGCTTGGCCACCAGGGTGGAGACCCAGTACTTC | CASSLATRVETQYF
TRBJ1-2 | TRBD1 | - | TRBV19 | TGTGCCAGTACCTCCGGGACAGGGCGTTATGGCTACACCTTC | CASTSGTGRYGYTF
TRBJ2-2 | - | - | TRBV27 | TGTGCCAGCAGTTTATCGTACAACACCGGGGAGCTGTTTTTT | CASSLSYNTGELFF
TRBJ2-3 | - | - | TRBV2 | TGTGCCAGCAGTGAGGTCGGGTTAAAAGATACGCAGTATTTT | CASSEVGLKDTQYF
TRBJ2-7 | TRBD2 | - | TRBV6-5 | TGTGCCAGCAGTCAGCGGGGGGGAAAGGGCTACGAGCAGTACTTC | CASSQRGGKGYEQYF
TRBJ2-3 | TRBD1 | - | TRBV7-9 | TGTGCCAGCAGCGCTTGGGACAGGGGGGCAGATACGCAGTATTTT | CASSAWDRGADTQYF
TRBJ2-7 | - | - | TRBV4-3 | TGCGCCAGCAGCCAAGAATCGGTGGATTACGAGCAGTACTTC | CASSQESVDYEQYF
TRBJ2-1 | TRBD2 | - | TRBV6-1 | TGTGCCACCACCCCACAGTCTGGACTAGTTAGGTTCTTC | CATTPQSGLVRFF
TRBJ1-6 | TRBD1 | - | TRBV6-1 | TGTGCCAGCAGCCTCCACAGGGGGCAAGATTCACCCCTCCACTTT | CASSLHRGQDSPLHF
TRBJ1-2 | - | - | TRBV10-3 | TGTGCCATCAGTGAGTTGTCCAACTATGGCTACACCTTC | CAISELSNYGYTF
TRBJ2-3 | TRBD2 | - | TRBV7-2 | TGTGCCAGCAGCCCCACTCCCGCCGGGACTACCTTCACAGATACGCAGTATTTT | CASSPTPAGTTFTDTQYF
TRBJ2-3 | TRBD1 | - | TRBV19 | TGTGCCAGTAAAGATGACAGGGCCACAGATACGCAGTATTTT | CASKDDRATDTQYF
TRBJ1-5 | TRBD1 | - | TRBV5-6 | TGTGCCAGCAGCTTGGGACAGGGGAATGTGGCCCAGCATTTT | CASSLGQGNVAQHF